This T cell receptor beta chain was identified in a study of OX40 agonist ivuxolimab in advanced cancers. Notes on the research overall: The costimulatory receptor OX40 (CD134) was targeted by ivuxolimab, a fully human IgG2 agonistic monoclonal antibody. Intravenous ivuxolimab was administered to patients every 2 weeks at six dose levels: 0.01, 0.1, 0.3, 1.5, 3 and 10 mg/kg. Of the approximately 54 dose-escalation patients, hepatocellular carcinoma was present in approximately 20, melanoma in approximately 15, renal cell carcinoma in 9 and head and neck cancer in 9. In the dose-escalation cohort, approximately 80% of patients were male, and the mean age was approximately 60 years with a range of about 20 to 79. Patients were allowed to have had prior anti-PD-1, anti-PD-L1 or anti-CTLA-4 therapy, and around 37% of the dose-escalation patients had previously received checkpoint inhibitors. Partial responses were achieved by three dose-escalation patients, of whom one had hepatocellular carcinoma and two had cutaneous melanoma. Peripheral TCRbeta sequencing aimed to test whether ivuxolimab altered TCR sequence diversity and caused clonal T-cell expansion. The monotherapy dose-escalation portion (N of about 50 patients) of the phase I ivuxolimab trial is reported in the paper.

V sheds 0 bases and J sheds 4 bases, leaving 32 bases between their ends. Including cysteine and phenylalanine, the CDR3 has 22 amino acids. Only the CDR3 part of the read is kept: 66 bases, read in frame from the first base. CDR1 is given as SGHRS and CDR2 as YFSETQ, both from the germline V gene. Patients with autoimmune disease history or receiving systemic immunosuppression were excluded from the trial. Peripheral blood for TCR sequencing was drawn from every dose cohort at baseline, at cycle 4 day 1 and at cycle 7 day 1. The samples were taken from a phase I, first-in-human, multicenter, open-label dose-escalation trial of ivuxolimab. Adults with locally advanced or metastatic melanoma, renal cell, hepatocellular, or head and neck squamous cell carcinoma were enrolled in the trial. Before TCR sequencing, CD4+ T cells and CD8+ T cells were sorted from peripheral blood as separate populations.

Genomic DNA was isolated from the sorted cells so that the TCRbeta CDR3 region could be sequenced. The immunoSEQ Assay was used to sequence the TCRbeta CDR3 regions. This is the immuneACCESS table as TCRdb keeps it, with only in-frame sequences that have V and J called. A part of the clones is gone; compared with another copy, unresolved V genes explain less than half, and the rest is unexplained. This sample holds around 77,000 clones; about nine tenths were observed only once. Approximately 2.3% of the sample rests with the top ten. Beyond this particular receptor, the publication reports: After ivuxolimab, more expanded clones were found on average in CD8+ T cells than in CD4+ T cells. Which antigens the clonally expanded peripheral T cells were specific for was not determined. Low levels of normalized T-cell clonal expansion were also shown by some nonresponding patients. Partial responders in the 0.1-3.0 mg/kg groups had among the lowest normalized peripheral clonal expansion, especially among CD8+ T cells. Clonal expansion of both CD4+ and CD8+ blood T cells was observed from baseline to week 6 at doses 0.1 to 3.0 mg/kg.

A word on this clone: The antigen it binds to is not known. Qualities for individual bases were not recorded, and no much larger clone is one base off.

The sequencing here drew on CD4+ or CD8+ T cells sorted from blood, taken in a trial of the OX40 agonist ivuxolimab. The clonotype originates from an adult with an advanced solid tumor such as melanoma, head and neck, liver or kidney cancer. The rearranged chain carries TRBV5-1 and TRBJ1-5, and possibly TRBD1, on 5 matching bases. CDR3 reads: CASSLALRTDFSGWGANQPQHF. The DNA sequence reads TGCGCCAGCAGCTTGGCCTTGAGAACAGATTTCTCCGGGTGGGGCGCGAATCAGCCCCAGCATTTT.